A single sample is the source of the 21 T cell receptor beta chains below, sequenced in a study of blood T cell repertoires in COVID-19. Assay used: immunoSEQ multiplex PCR; TCRdb lists only in-frame clones, some missing. The repertoire holds fewer than 95,000 clones, with roughly 88% as singletons. Material: peripheral blood. The origin of the receptors is a man over 45 with active or convalescent COVID-19.

V usage is TRBV5-4 and J usage is TRBJ2-3; D not certain. V was pared by 0 bases and J by 2 bases, with 7 bases between. Per the germline V gene, CDR1 is SGHNT and CDR2 is YYREEE (reference sequence). The CDR3 has 14 residues. As DNA, the CDR3 is TGTGCCAGCAGCTTGGTTCAGGCCACAGATACGCAGTATTTT. It codes for CASSLVQATDTQYF.

The chain joins TRBV30 to TRBJ1-3; D ambiguous. CDR3 length: 13 amino acids. Germline V lookup: CDR1 GTSNPN, CDR2 SVGIG (reference sequence). Trimming shortened V by 0 bases and J by 4 bases, and 7 bases separated the two germline ends. The CDR3 DNA sequence: TGTGCCTGGAGTGTATCCTCCGGAAACACCATATATTTT. Amino acid sequence: CAWSVSSGNTIYF.

V and J are TRBV11-3 and TRBJ2-1; 7 bases are a match to TRBD1. The CDR3 has 14 amino acids. Per germline, CDR1 SGHNT and CDR2 YENEEA. After removal of 5 bases from V and 7 bases from J, the junction contained 8 bases not matched to a gene. CDR3 DNA: TGTGCCAGCAGCCCTCAGGGGGTTGGAAATGAGCAGTTCTTC. Its protein is CASSPQGVGNEQFF.

The chain has TRBV7-2 and TRBJ2-5; TRBD2 agrees at 10 bases. The CDR3 sequence is 17 residues long. The germline CDR1 and CDR2 sequences are SGHTA and FQGNSA. V lost 1 base, J lost 5 bases, and 10 bases stayed unmatched. In DNA, the CDR3 is TGTGCCAGCAGCTTAGTAGTGGCTAGCGGGGGACGGGAGACCCAGTACTTC. This codes for CASSLVVASGGRETQYF.

The chain is built from TRBV24-1 and TRBJ2-5; TRBD2 agrees at 13 bases. Germline CDR1 and CDR2: KGHDR and SFDVKD. J gave up 5 bases and V 5 bases, and 4 bases lay outside the gene matches. This CDR3 contains 15 residues. CDR3 region: CATSARGLAGETQYF. The CDR3 bases are TGTGCCACCAGTGCGAGGGGACTAGCGGGGGAGACCCAGTACTTC.

This clone came up once. This rearrangement joins TRBV30 to TRBJ2-1; 13 bases line up with TRBD2. J was trimmed by 7 bases and V by 1 base; bases with no gene match: 7. From germline, CDR1 is GTSNPN and CDR2 SVGIG (reference sequence). The CDR3 covers 16 residues. In DNA form, the CDR3 reads TGTGCCTGGAGTGCTCCCACTAGCGGGAGGGGGAATGAGCAGTTCTTC. The encoded protein is CAWSAPTSGRGNEQFF.

The chain uses TRBV24-1 and TRBJ2-1, with TRBD1 matching 10 bases. The J segment lost 3 bases and the V segment lost 9 bases, leaving 7 bases of the junction unmatched. Looked up from germline, CDR1 is KGHDR and CDR2 is SFDVKD. The CDR3 is 15 amino acids. The CDR3 region is CATGGGTGDYNEQFF. CDR3 nucleotides: TGTGCCACCGGCGGTGGGACAGGGGACTACAATGAGCAGTTCTTC.

The chain combines TRBV28 with TRBJ2-5; TRBD1 aligns across 7 bases. With 5 bases clipped from V and 3 bases from J, the junction kept 9 bases outside the gene matches. Looked up from germline, CDR1 is MDHEN and CDR2 is SYDVKM. The CDR3 consists of 15 residues. CDR3 protein: CASSAWDSVKETQYF. CDR3 coding DNA: TGTGCCAGCAGTGCGTGGGACAGCGTAAAAGAGACCCAGTACTTC.

This sequence joins TRBV7-2 and TRBJ2-3; TRBD2 might be the D (5 bases). Germline CDR1 and CDR2: SGHTA and FQGNSA. The CDR3 sequence is 14 residues long. Trimming stripped 1 base from V and 6 bases from J, with 11 bases between. CDR3 sequence reads: CASSLVAPGDTQYF. The CDR3, as DNA: TGTGCCAGCAGCTTAGTGGCGCCGGGGGATACGCAGTATTTT.

The J gene is TRBJ2-1, the V gene TRBV9; TRBD2 agrees at 11 bases. Unmatched junction bases numbered 5, after V lost 4 bases and J lost 2 bases. The V gene's germline CDR1 is SGDLS and CDR2 YYNGEE. CDR3 length: 16 amino acids. The CDR3 region has the DNA TGTGCCAGCAGCCCCGGACTAGCGGGTACCTACAATGAGCAGTTCTTC. This codes for CASSPGLAGTYNEQFF.

The chain has TRBV1 and TRBJ1-2; the table's D call TRBD1 went unverified against the DNA. TRBV1 is labeled a pseudogene. The CDR3 totals 19 residues. This CDR3 is CTSSQPVRDRGGPDYGYTF. The CDR3 nucleotides read TGCACCAGCAGCCAACCAGTCCGGGACAGGGGGGGTCCCGACTATGGCTACACCTTC.

This sequence joins TRBV27 and TRBJ1-5, with D perhaps TRBD1 (5 bases). Germline V gene sequence: CDR1 MNHEY, CDR2 SMNVEV (reference sequence). V dropped 8 bases and J dropped 7 bases, with 9 bases sitting between them. There are 11 residues in the CDR3. The CDR3 protein is CASGGEQPQHF. The DNA for the CDR3 is TGTGCCAGCGGAGGGGAACAGCCCCAGCATTTT.

This chain joins TRBV7-2 and TRBJ1-3; D ambiguous. This CDR3 has 15 residues. The V and J ends lost 2 bases and 0 bases respectively, with 8 bases between them. Germline CDR1 SGHTA, CDR2 FQGNSA. CDR3 sequence reads: CASSLYRSSGNTIYF. The DNA for the CDR3 is TGTGCCAGCAGCTTATACCGGAGCTCTGGAAACACCATATATTTT.

The chain employs TRBV5-4 and TRBJ2-3; TRBD1 is a possible D gene (6 bases). CDR3 length equals 15 residues. CDR1 is SGHNT and CDR2 is YYREEE in the germline V gene (reference sequence). Trimming shortened V by 1 base and J by 2 bases, and 11 bases separated the two germline ends. CDR3 DNA sequence: TGTGCCAGCAGCTTGAGGACAGTAACCACAGATACGCAGTATTTT. Protein: CASSLRTVTTDTQYF.

V is TRBV4-1 and J is TRBJ1-6, with TRBD1 matching 9 bases. Germline V gene lookup returns CDR1 MGHRA and CDR2 YSYEKL. The CDR3 covers 16 residues. Trimming removed 4 bases from V and 2 bases from J; junction bases left unmatched: 3. CDR3 sequence (DNA): TGCGCCAGCAGCCGAACAGGGGGCGCCTATAATTCACCCCTCCACTTT. Its protein is CASSRTGGAYNSPLHF.

V gene TRBV19 combines with J gene TRBJ2-5; 11 nucleotides agree with TRBD2. This CDR3 spans 16 amino acids. With 4 bases clipped from V and 3 bases from J, the junction kept 7 bases outside the gene matches. The germline V gene encodes CDR1 LNHDA and CDR2 SQIVND (reference sequence). CDR3 in DNA: TGTGCCAGTAGTACGACTAGCGGGGTCGAGAAAGAGACCCAGTACTTC. It encodes CASSTTSGVEKETQYF.

The rearrangement joins TRBV27 to TRBJ1-4; the D gene is possibly TRBD1 (5 bases). Germline values: CDR1 MNHEY, CDR2 SMNVEV (reference sequence). There are 16 residues in the CDR3. V was cut by 0 bases and J by 5 bases, with 13 bases left in between. CDR3 DNA: TGTGCCAGCAGTTTATCGAGGACGGCAGGGAATGAAAAACTGTTTTTT. It encodes CASSLSRTAGNEKLFF.

This clone was observed once. J is TRBJ2-1 and V is TRBV3-1 (or the pseudogene TRBV3-2), with 9 bases lining up with TRBD2. J lost 9 bases, V lost 3 bases, and 9 bases had no gene match. CDR3 length: 15 residues. Germline loops: CDR1 LGHDT, CDR2 YNNKEL (reference sequence). CDR3 in amino acids: CASSHGVAGAFEQFF. CDR3 DNA sequence: TGTGCCAGCAGCCACGGGGTAGCGGGAGCTTTTGAGCAGTTCTTC.

This chain links TRBV5-6 with TRBJ1-1; no definite D call. The CDR3 totals 12 residues. The germline V and J ends were trimmed by 5 bases and 0 bases, with 5 bases remaining between them. From germline, CDR1 is SGHDT and CDR2 YYEEEE. The CDR3 coding sequence is TGTGCCAGCAGTGAGATGAACACTGAAGCTTTCTTT. Residues: CASSEMNTEAFF.

The chain recombines TRBV19 with TRBJ1-2; 9 bases match TRBD1. This CDR3 contains 15 residues. The V gene's germline CDR1 is LNHDA and CDR2 SQIVND (reference sequence). J gave up 4 bases and V 4 bases, and 7 bases lay outside the gene matches. In DNA, the CDR3 is TGTGCCAGTAGTACAAACAGGGGGCATGGCTATGGCTACACCTTC. Protein: CASSTNRGHGYGYTF.

The chain has TRBV2 and TRBJ1-3, with D perhaps TRBD1 (5 bases). The germline CDR1 and CDR2 sequences are SNHLY and FYNNEI. The CDR3 is 14 residues long. Trimming pared 6 bases from V and 2 bases from J, leaving 11 bases between. The CDR3 is CASRGEVAGNTIYF. CDR3 in DNA: TGTGCCAGCAGGGGGGAGGTGGCTGGAAACACCATATATTTT. The full variable domain, completed using reference TRBV2 and TRBJ1-3, is EPEVTQTPSHQVTQMGQEVILRCVPISNHLYFYWYRQILGQKVEFLVSFYNNEISEKSEIFDDQFSVERPDGSNFTLKIRSTKLEDSAMYFCASRGEVAGNTIYFGEGSWLTVV.